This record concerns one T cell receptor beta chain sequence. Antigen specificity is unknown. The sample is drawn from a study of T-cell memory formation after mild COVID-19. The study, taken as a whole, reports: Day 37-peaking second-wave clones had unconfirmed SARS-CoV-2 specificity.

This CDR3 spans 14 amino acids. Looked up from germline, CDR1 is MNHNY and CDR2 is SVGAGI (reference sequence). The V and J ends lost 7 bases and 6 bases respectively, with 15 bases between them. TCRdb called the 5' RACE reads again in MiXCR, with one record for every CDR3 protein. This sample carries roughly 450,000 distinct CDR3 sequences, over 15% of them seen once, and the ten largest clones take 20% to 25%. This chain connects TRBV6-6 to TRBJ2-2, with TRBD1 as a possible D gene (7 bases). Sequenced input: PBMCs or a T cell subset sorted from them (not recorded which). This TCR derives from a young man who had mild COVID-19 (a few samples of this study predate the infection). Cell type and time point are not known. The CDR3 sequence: CASTRGTASGELFF. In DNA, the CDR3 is TGTGCCAGCACCCGCGGGACAGCCTCCGGGGAGCTGTTTTTT.